This TCR beta chain derives from a study of T cells in Graves' hyperthyroidism and ophthalmopathy. Germline CDR1 is DFQATT and CDR2 is SNEGSKA (reference sequence). The CDR3 sequence is 16 residues long. V dropped 1 base and J dropped 5; count of bases not matched to a gene: 11. RNA transcripts gave rise to amplified TCR beta CDR3 regions. First-round RT-PCR with HTBI primers amplified the TCR CDR3 region. TCRdb reanalysed the multiplex PCR reads using MiXCR and keeps one entry per CDR3 protein. The sample records 360,000 or so distinct CDR3 sequences, roughly 20% being singletons. In this sample, this clonotype turned up many times.

This chain joins TRBV20-1 and TRBJ2-5; 9 nucleotides line up with TRBD2. The receptor was derived from a woman between 40 and 55 years old with Graves' ophthalmopathy. Material: blood. In DNA form, the CDR3 reads TGCAGTGCTAGAGTGGTGGCGGGAGGGCCGAGGGAGACCCAGTACTTC. Translation gives CSARVVAGGPRETQYF.